A single sample gave rise to the 32 T cell receptor beta chains below, sequenced in a study of T cells in Graves' hyperthyroidism and ophthalmopathy. Amplified regions were TCR beta CDR3 sequences from RNA transcripts. HTBI primers drove first-round RT-PCR of the TCR CDR3. TCRdb reanalysed the multiplex PCR reads using MiXCR and keeps one entry per CDR3 protein. The top ten clones hold about 14% of a sample with 650,000 to 700,000 distinct CDR3 sequences, about 18% of them seen once. Sequenced: blood. These receptors all stem from a man in his forties or fifties with Graves' hyperthyroidism.

Many counts were recorded for this clonotype. This chain connects TRBV20-1 to TRBJ2-1; D is possibly TRBD2 (5 bases). V lost 6 bases and J lost 6, with 15 bases in between. The CDR3 has 13 residues. CDR1 and CDR2 from the germline V gene are DFQATT and SNEGSKA (reference sequence). The CDR3 nucleotides read TGCAGTGCCGGCCGTAGGACTCGCAATGAGCAGTTCTTC. Its protein is CSAGRRTRNEQFF.

Ten or more counts support this clonotype. This rearrangement joins TRBV10-3 to TRBJ2-2; D remains unclear. The CDR3 spans 15 residues. CDR1 ENHRY and CDR2 SYGVKD come from the germline V gene. Trimming left V 3 bases short and J 6 bases short, with 14 bases between. The CDR3 bases are TGTGCCATCAGTGAAATGGGATCTCAGCCCGGGGAGCTGTTTTTT. The encoded protein is CAISEMGSQPGELFF.

The V gene is TRBV27, the J gene TRBJ2-6; a weak D match, TRBD2 (6 bases). The germline CDR1 and CDR2 sequences are MNHEY and SMNVEV (reference sequence). CDR3 length: 17 residues. V was pared by 3 bases and J by 2 bases, with 14 bases between. The CDR3 is CASSFWGGAPGANVLTF. CDR3 in DNA: TGTGCCAGCAGTTTTTGGGGCGGGGCCCCTGGGGCCAACGTCCTGACTTTC.

This clonotype appeared many times. The V call is TRBV27, the J call TRBJ2-7, with D perhaps matching TRBD1 or TRBD2 (5 bases each). The CDR3 consists of 14 residues. CDR1 is MNHEY and CDR2 is SMNVEV in the germline V gene (reference sequence). V was clipped by 1 base and J by 3 bases, with 10 bases between them. Written as DNA, the CDR3 is TGTGCCAGCAGTTTATATGGGGGATACTACGAGCAGTACTTC. It yields the protein CASSLYGGYYEQYF.

The chain is built from TRBV15 and TRBJ2-1; the D gene is possibly TRBD1 (7 bases). CDR1 LNHNV and CDR2 YYDKDF come from the germline V gene (reference sequence). The CDR3 totals 15 residues. V dropped 0 bases and J dropped 8 bases, with 14 bases sitting between them. The CDR3, as DNA: TGTGCCACCAGCAGAGATCGTGGCGGGACAGATGAGCAGTTCTTC. Translating it yields CATSRDRGGTDEQFF.

This clonotype was seen many times. This sequence joins TRBV2 and TRBJ1-2, with 8 bases matching TRBD1. The trim removed 1 base at V and 7 bases at J, leaving 8 bases unmatched. CDR1 is SNHLY and CDR2 is FYNNEI in the germline V gene. This CDR3 spans 15 amino acids. CDR3: CASSEVNPGGGGYTF. CDR3 nucleotide sequence: TGTGCCAGCAGTGAAGTAAATCCAGGGGGCGGTGGCTACACCTTC.

This clonotype was seen at least ten times. The rearrangement uses TRBV18 and TRBJ1-4, with 8 bases fitting TRBD1. The V segment lost 4 bases and the J segment 7 bases; nucleotides outside the gene matches: 5. Germline values: CDR1 KGHSH, CDR2 LQKENI. The length of the CDR3 is 14 residues. This CDR3 is CASSLGQGPEKLFF. As DNA, the CDR3 is TGTGCCAGCTCACTCGGACAGGGCCCTGAAAAACTGTTTTTT.

This clonotype was seen many times. The chain combines TRBV2 with TRBJ1-1; D is unclear. The germline V and J ends were trimmed by 6 bases and 0 bases, with 14 bases remaining between them. Germline V gene data show CDR1 as SNHLY and CDR2 as FYNNEI. CDR3 length: 15 amino acids. The CDR3 DNA reads TGTGCCAGCAGGTTAGAAGGGCAGCTGAACACTGAAGCTTTCTTT. Its protein product is CASRLEGQLNTEAFF.

In its sample, this clonotype was seen many times. The genes are TRBV11-1 and TRBJ2-7, with D possibly called TRBD1 or TRBD2 (5 bases each). Trimming removed 5 bases at V and 0 bases at J, with 14 bases between. Germline values: CDR1 SGHAT, CDR2 FQDESV (reference sequence). The CDR3 loop spans 15 amino acids. This chain's CDR3 is CASSLPTGPSYEQYF. The CDR3 region has the DNA TGTGCCAGCAGCCTCCCCACGGGGCCCTCCTACGAGCAGTACTTC.

The genes are TRBV6-1 and TRBJ1-3; D gene unclear. The CDR3 contains 15 residues. The germline gives CDR1 MNHNS, CDR2 SASEGT. The V end lost 2 bases, the J end lost 1 base, and 9 bases lay between the germline ends. The CDR3 sequence is CASSETPSSGNTIYF. CDR3 nucleotide sequence: TGTGCCAGCAGTGAAACCCCCTCTTCTGGAAACACCATATATTTT.

Ten or more counts support this clonotype. V gene TRBV20-1 combines with J gene TRBJ1-1, with a possible D match to TRBD1 (5 bases). The CDR3 consists of 15 residues. V lost 0 bases, J lost 1 base, and 12 bases lay in between. Per the germline V gene, CDR1 is DFQATT and CDR2 is SNEGSKA (reference sequence). The CDR3 DNA sequence: TGCAGTGCTAGAGATCTCACAGGCCGGAACACTGAAGCTTTCTTT. This encodes CSARDLTGRNTEAFF.

DNA for the CDR3: TGCAGCGTTGAGACAGGGGATCCTTACGAGCAGTACTTC. It codes for CSVETGDPYEQYF. This chain links TRBV29-1 with TRBJ2-7; 8 bases line up with TRBD1. The CDR3 loop spans 13 amino acids. Germline CDR1 SQVTM, CDR2 ANQGSEA. V lost 3 bases and J lost 4; bases outside the gene matches: 5.

As to this clonotype: A much larger clone is a single base away; this may be a read error. The chain employs TRBV30 and TRBJ1-2; the D is unclear. Germline V gene lookup returns CDR1 GTSNPN and CDR2 SVGIG (reference sequence). V lost 5 bases and J lost 1, with 14 bases in between. The CDR3 loop spans 14 amino acids. CDR3 sequence (DNA): TGTGCCTGGGGTCCACCCGGGATTAACTATGGCTACACCTTC. It specifies CAWGPPGINYGYTF.

The DNA for the CDR3 is TGCAGTGCTAGATCGCCGACCGGGACCCCGGAGGGGGAGACCCAGTACTTC. Protein: CSARSPTGTPEGETQYF. The V gene is TRBV20-1, the J gene TRBJ2-5; weak D call: TRBD2 (6 bases). Germline loops: CDR1 DFQATT, CDR2 SNEGSKA (reference sequence). V was clipped by 2 bases and J by 5 bases, with 24 bases between them. The CDR3 is 17 amino acids.

This chain joins TRBV2 and TRBJ1-2; D possibly corresponds to TRBD1 (5 bases). This CDR3 region has 14 residues. V was cut by 3 bases and J by 4 bases, with 12 bases left in between. Germline V gene lookup returns CDR1 SNHLY and CDR2 FYNNEI. CDR3 loop: CASSDAGGRYGYTF. Here the CDR3 DNA reads TGTGCCAGCAGTGATGCGGGGGGTCGCTATGGCTACACCTTC.

This clonotype was picked up many times. The V and J genes are TRBV27 and TRBJ2-7; 10 positions agree with TRBD1. The V segment lost 4 bases and the J segment 3 bases; nucleotides outside the gene matches: 6. The V gene's germline CDR1 is MNHEY and CDR2 SMNVEV (reference sequence). This CDR3 contains 15 residues. The CDR3 DNA follows: TGTGCCAGCAGTTCCCGGACAGGGGGTTTCTACGAGCAGTACTTC. It is translated as CASSSRTGGFYEQYF.

This clonotype has at least ten counts. The chain recombines TRBV9 with TRBJ2-1, with 9 bases matching TRBD2. Germline V CDR1 and CDR2: SGDLS, YYNGEE. The CDR3 is 15 amino acids. With 0 bases clipped from V and 8 bases from J, the junction kept 6 bases outside the gene matches. CDR3 nucleotides: TGTGCCAGCAGCGTAGTGGCGGGAGGGGGTGATGAGCAGTTCTTC. Translation: CASSVVAGGGDEQFF.

V usage is TRBV2 and J usage is TRBJ2-2; no reliable D call. This CDR3 spans 16 amino acids. The V end lost 9 bases, the J end lost 8 bases, and 25 bases lay between the germline ends. From germline, CDR1 is SNHLY and CDR2 FYNNEI. As DNA, the CDR3 is TGTGCCAGTTCCGGACGGATACTTCCCCCCGGGGGGGAGCTGTTTTTT. It specifies CASSGRILPPGGELFF.

The V gene is TRBV11-2, the J gene TRBJ1-5; D gene ambiguous. Germline CDR1 reads SGHAT; CDR2 reads FQNNGV. With 2 bases removed from V and 4 bases from J, the gap between germline ends came to 15 bases. CDR3 size: 16 residues. The CDR3 protein is CASSLMLTPKNQPQHF. The CDR3, as DNA: TGTGCCAGCAGCTTAATGCTGACGCCCAAGAATCAGCCCCAGCATTTT.

This clonotype was detected ten times or more. The chain is built from TRBV10-3 and TRBJ1-4, with 7 nucleotides matching TRBD1. Germline assignment: CDR1 ENHRY and CDR2 SYGVKD. J gave up 4 bases and V 0 bases, and 5 bases lay outside the gene matches. There are 16 residues in the CDR3. The CDR3 loop reads CAISESGGGVNEKLFF. The CDR3 bases are TGTGCCATCAGTGAGTCCGGAGGGGGCGTTAATGAAAAACTGTTTTTT.

This clonotype has just a few counts. The V call is TRBV18, the J call TRBJ2-5; TRBD2 agrees at 8 bases. The CDR3 extends over 14 amino acids. Germline assignment: CDR1 KGHSH and CDR2 LQKENI. The J segment lost 5 bases and the V segment lost 6 bases, leaving 8 bases of the junction unmatched. The CDR3 spells CASSREVSGETQYF. The CDR3 DNA follows: TGTGCCAGCTCGCGGGAGGTCTCTGGGGAGACCCAGTACTTC.

This sequence joins TRBV19 and TRBJ1-5; D might be TRBD1 (5 bases). The germline CDR1 and CDR2 sequences are LNHDA and SQIVND (reference sequence). V lost 9 bases and J lost 2, with 14 bases in between. CDR3 size: 14 residues. As DNA, the CDR3 is TGTGCCAGCCGGGGCAGCGGAGGCAATCAGCCCCAGCATTTT. The encoded protein is CASRGSGGNQPQHF.

The table lists this clonotype with many counts. The chain joins TRBV28 to TRBJ2-7; 10 bases are a match to TRBD2. V gave up 3 bases and J gave up 4 bases; unmatched junction bases: 3. This CDR3 is 14 amino acids long. Germline V gene sequence: CDR1 MDHEN, CDR2 SYDVKM. This CDR3 reads CASSFGLAEYEQYF. CDR3 bases: TGTGCCAGCAGTTTTGGACTAGCGGAGTACGAGCAGTACTTC.

This chain uses TRBV27 with TRBJ1-1; perhaps TRBD1 as D (5 bases). The CDR3 covers 14 residues. Trimming cost V 8 bases and J 4 bases, with 17 bases left between them. Germline loops: CDR1 MNHEY, CDR2 SMNVEV (reference sequence). The CDR3, as DNA: TGTGCCAGCGGAGGCAGGTCCACAGGCACTGAAGCTTTCTTT. Amino acids: CASGGRSTGTEAFF.

This clonotype was detected many times. This sequence joins TRBV28 and TRBJ2-5; 9 bases are a match to TRBD2. The CDR3 extends over 17 amino acids. In germline, CDR1 is MDHEN, CDR2 SYDVKM. The junction had 13 bases not matched to a gene; V was cut back by 7 bases and J by 1 base. The CDR3: CASTSGLWREGQETQYF. CDR3 coding DNA: TGTGCCAGCACCTCAGGTCTCTGGCGGGAGGGCCAAGAGACCCAGTACTTC.

The rearrangement joins TRBV2 to TRBJ1-2; 8 nucleotides agree with TRBD1. Trimming took 9 bases from V and 4 from J; bases not matched to a gene: 22. This CDR3 has 18 residues. Germline CDR1 reads SNHLY; CDR2 reads FYNNEI. CDR3 DNA: TGTGCCAGTACCGGATTACTTGGGGCAGGGGGCGCTGGCTATGGCTACACCTTC. This gives the protein CASTGLLGAGGAGYGYTF.

V usage is TRBV5-1 and J usage is TRBJ1-6; D remains ambiguous. Looked up from germline, CDR1 is SGHRS and CDR2 is YFSETQ. Trimming removed 0 bases at V and 0 bases at J, with 4 bases between. The CDR3 has 15 amino acids. Here the CDR3 reads CASSLDYSYNSPLHF. CDR3 nucleotides: TGCGCCAGCAGCTTGGACTACTCCTATAATTCACCCCTCCACTTT.

This clonotype was recorded many times. V usage is TRBV7-8 and J usage is TRBJ2-5, with D uncertain. The CDR3 totals 12 residues. Germline V gene lookup returns CDR1 SGHVS and CDR2 FQNEAQ. The germline V and J ends were trimmed by 11 bases and 0 bases, with 10 bases remaining between them. The CDR3 DNA follows: TGTGCCGCGAGTGGGGACCAAGAGACCCAGTACTTC. This codes for CAASGDQETQYF.

This clonotype was recorded many times. V and J are TRBV11-2 and TRBJ2-1; 8 bases agree with TRBD2. Trimming removed 6 bases from V and 5 bases from J; junction bases left unmatched: 12. The CDR3 totals 16 residues. The germline gives CDR1 SGHAT, CDR2 FQNNGV. The CDR3 DNA reads as TGTGCCAGCAGGCTAGTGGCGAGCGGGAGACACAATGAGCAGTTCTTC. Translated, it gives CASRLVASGRHNEQFF.

This clonotype was observed many times. This chain uses TRBV7-9 with TRBJ2-6; no clear D. CDR3 length equals 15 residues. Trimming cost V 7 bases and J 1 base, with 11 bases left between them. Germline values: CDR1 SEHNR, CDR2 FQNEAQ (reference sequence). This chain's CDR3 is CASTYRESGANVLTF. The CDR3 nucleotides are TGTGCCAGCACCTATCGTGAGTCTGGGGCCAACGTCCTGACTTTC.

In this sample, this clonotype turned up a few times. The gene calls are TRBV30 and TRBJ1-5; tentatively, D is TRBD1 (6 bases). CDR3 size: 14 residues. Trimming left V 8 bases short and J 3 bases short, with 17 bases between. From germline, CDR1 is GTSNPN and CDR2 SVGIG (reference sequence). CDR3 DNA: TGTGCCGTTTATCGGGGGGCTGACAATCAGCCCCAGCATTTT. Amino acid sequence: CAVYRGADNQPQHF.

V and J are TRBV28 and TRBJ1-6; D remains unclear. The CDR3 is 12 amino acids. V lost 3 bases and J 10 bases, leaving 7 bases between the germline ends. The germline CDR1 and CDR2 sequences are MDHEN and SYDVKM. CDR3 nucleotide sequence: TGTGCCAGCAGTTTGAGGAGATCACCCCTCCACTTT. Its protein product is CASSLRRSPLHF.